One sample yielded the 29 T cell receptor beta chains listed below, sequenced in a study of blood T cell repertoires in COVID-19. The method was immunoSEQ multiplex PCR; TCRdb's version includes in-frame clones alone and lacks a portion of them. The repertoire holds 300,000 or so clones, with more than 75% as singletons. The material sequenced was peripheral blood. Receptor source: a man between 50 and 59 years old with active or convalescent COVID-19.

The chain joins TRBV3-1 (or the pseudogene TRBV3-2) to TRBJ1-2, with no clear D. V was cut by 4 bases and J by 6 bases, with 6 bases left in between. This CDR3 is built from 11 residues. Per germline, CDR1 LGHDT and CDR2 YNNKEL (reference sequence). This CDR3 is CASSLQDGYTF. The CDR3 DNA reads TGTGCCAGCAGCCTCCAGGATGGCTACACCTTC.

Here the CDR3 reads CASTPGQGARGYTF. For the CDR3, the DNA is TGTGCCAGCACCCCGGGACAGGGGGCGCGCGGCTACACCTTC. V is TRBV11-2 and J is TRBJ1-2; TRBD1 agrees at 12 bases. The CDR3 contains 14 residues. Germline V gene sequence: CDR1 SGHAT, CDR2 FQNNGV. V was pared by 7 bases and J by 8 bases, with 8 bases of the junction left unmatched.

This chain links TRBV18 with TRBJ2-1; D is unclear. V was trimmed by 0 bases and J by 8 bases, leaving 8 bases between them. Per the germline V gene, CDR1 is KGHSH and CDR2 is LQKENI. There are 13 residues in the CDR3. CDR3 in DNA: TGTGCCAGCTCACCACCTAGCCGCGATGAGCAGTTCTTC. The encoded protein is CASSPPSRDEQFF.

The CDR3 DNA follows: TGTGCCAGCAGCTTAGCTGCGGGGGCCTACAATGAGCAGTTCTTC. It translates to CASSLAAGAYNEQFF. The chain links TRBV7-2 to TRBJ2-1; 7 nucleotides agree with TRBD2. V shed 0 bases, J shed 2 bases, and the junction held 1 base outside the gene matches. CDR3 length: 15 residues. The germline V gene has CDR1 SGHTA and CDR2 FQGNSA. The complete variable domain, with remaining parts taken from reference TRBV7-2 and TRBJ2-1, reads GAGVSQSPSNKVTEKGKDVELRCDPISGHTALYWYRQSLGQGLEFLIYFQGNSAPDKSGLPSDRFSAERTGGSVSTLTIQRTQQEDSAVYLCASSLAAGAYNEQFFGPGTRLTVL.

This chain links TRBV7-2 with TRBJ2-1, with TRBD2 matching over 10 bases. The V segment lost 3 bases and the J segment 4 bases; nucleotides outside the gene matches: 3. This CDR3 is 15 amino acids long. CDR1 is SGHTA and CDR2 is FQGNSA in the germline V gene. The CDR3 DNA reads as TGTGCCAGCAGCTTCCTAGCGGGGGCTTACAATGAGCAGTTCTTC. Translation gives CASSFLAGAYNEQFF. Using reference TRBV7-2 and TRBJ2-1 for the parts outside the CDR3, the full variable domain is GAGVSQSPSNKVTEKGKDVELRCDPISGHTALYWYRQSLGQGLEFLIYFQGNSAPDKSGLPSDRFSAERTGGSVSTLTIQRTQQEDSAVYLCASSFLAGAYNEQFFGPGTRLTVL.

This clone has a single count. The rearrangement links TRBV5-8 to TRBJ2-5, with D possibly being TRBD1 (5 bases). Trimming pared 0 bases from V and 2 bases from J, leaving 14 bases between. The germline gives CDR1 SGHTS, CDR2 YDEGEE. The CDR3 totals 16 residues. The CDR3 sequence is CASSLGTLPGQETQYF. In DNA, the CDR3 is TGTGCCAGCAGCTTGGGAACCCTCCCAGGGCAAGAGACCCAGTACTTC.

The J gene is TRBJ1-2, the V gene TRBV19; tentative D call: TRBD1 (6 bases). Looked up from germline, CDR1 is LNHDA and CDR2 is SQIVND (reference sequence). V was pared by 4 bases and J by 6 bases, with 12 bases between. The CDR3 is 13 amino acids. The CDR3 nucleotides are TGTGCCAGTAGTAACAGGGTAGAGGATGGCTACACCTTC. Translating gives CASSNRVEDGYTF.

V and J are TRBV5-4 and TRBJ1-2; D call uncertain. The CDR3 is made up of 9 amino acids. Trimming cost V 8 bases and J 6 bases, with 5 bases left between them. Germline V CDR1 and CDR2: SGHNT, YYREEE (reference sequence). The CDR3 protein is CASGDGYTF. CDR3 sequence (DNA): TGTGCCAGTGGAGATGGCTACACCTTC.

This clone was seen once. The V call is TRBV28, the J call TRBJ2-7; 7 bases map to TRBD2. Germline CDR1 MDHEN, CDR2 SYDVKM. With 5 bases clipped from V and 2 bases from J, the junction kept 9 bases outside the gene matches. The CDR3 covers 15 residues. The CDR3 loop is CASSQPASGPYEQYF. CDR3 coding DNA: TGTGCCAGCAGTCAACCGGCTAGCGGACCCTACGAGCAGTACTTC.

The rearrangement links TRBV24-1 to TRBJ2-5, with TRBD2 matching over 13 bases. V shed 4 bases and J 2 bases; nucleotides not matched to a gene: 6. Germline V CDR1 and CDR2: KGHDR, SFDVKD. The CDR3 length is 17 residues. CDR3 nucleotide sequence: TGTGCCACCAGTGACTCGGGACTAGCGGGGAAACAAGAGACCCAGTACTTC. This translates into CATSDSGLAGKQETQYF.

This clone was recorded only once. The gene calls are TRBV3-1 (or the pseudogene TRBV3-2) and TRBJ2-4, with D perhaps matching TRBD2 (6 bases). The CDR3 covers 14 residues. Trimming removed 1 base from V and 8 bases from J, with 12 bases in between. Looked up from germline, CDR1 is LGHDT and CDR2 is YNNKEL (reference sequence). The CDR3 spells CASSQAPGSDIQYF. The CDR3 nucleotides are TGTGCCAGCAGCCAAGCACCCGGGAGTGACATTCAGTACTTC.

The gene calls are TRBV28 and TRBJ1-2; unclear D gene. CDR1 and CDR2 from the germline V gene are MDHEN and SYDVKM. This CDR3 comprises 12 residues. Trimming removed 6 bases at V and 0 bases at J, with 5 bases between. CDR3 in amino acids: CASSGANYGYTF. In nucleotides, the CDR3 is TGTGCCAGCAGCGGAGCTAACTATGGCTACACCTTC.

The gene calls are TRBV7-8 and TRBJ2-2; D perhaps matches TRBD2 (5 bases). Trimming took off 0 bases at V and 2 bases at J, with 10 bases between the two ends. The length of the CDR3 is 16 residues. The germline V gene has CDR1 SGHVS and CDR2 FQNEAQ. CDR3 sequence: CASSLASRANTGELFF. The CDR3 nucleotides are TGTGCCAGCAGCTTAGCCTCGAGGGCCAACACCGGGGAGCTGTTTTTT. Full variable domain (missing parts from reference TRBV7-8 and TRBJ2-2): GAGVSQSPRYKVAKRGQDVALRCDPISGHVSLFWYQQALGQGPEFLTYFQNEAQLDKSGLPSDRFFAERPEGSVSTLKIQRTQQEDSAVYLCASSLASRANTGELFFGEGSRLTVL.

The count of this clone is one. The chain links TRBV11-2 to TRBJ2-3; 7 bases match TRBD2. CDR1 SGHAT and CDR2 FQNNGV come from the germline V gene. This CDR3 is built from 11 residues. After removal of 6 bases from V and 6 bases from J, the junction contained 0 bases not matched to a gene. The CDR3 region is CASRTSDTQYF. DNA for the CDR3: TGTGCCAGCAGGACTAGCGATACGCAGTATTTT.

The chain recombines TRBV19 with TRBJ2-3; D perhaps matches TRBD2 (6 bases). V lost 7 bases, J lost 11 bases, and 25 bases lay in between. This CDR3 region has 15 residues. CDR1 is LNHDA, CDR2 SQIVND, per germline (reference sequence). In nucleotides, the CDR3 is TGTGCCAGTACAATAGGACTAAGTCTGAATGGTGGGCAGTATTTT. This sequence encodes CASTIGLSLNGGQYF.

This clone was detected only once. The chain carries TRBV10-1 and TRBJ2-1; TRBD2 matches 8 bases. Germline CDR1 reads WNHNN; CDR2 reads SYGVQD (reference sequence). The CDR3 sequence is 16 residues long. V dropped 4 bases and J dropped 3; count of bases not matched to a gene: 8. The CDR3 sequence: CASSAFSGGLYNEQFF. DNA of the CDR3: TGCGCCAGCAGTGCTTTCAGCGGGGGCCTCTACAATGAGCAGTTCTTC.

For the CDR3, the DNA is TGCGCCAGCAGCCGAGGCCCCCTTCAGTCCTACGAGCAGTACTTC. It codes for CASSRGPLQSYEQYF. The rearrangement uses TRBV4-3 and TRBJ2-7; D is undetermined. The CDR3 runs 15 residues. V shed 4 bases and J shed 1 base, with 14 bases lying between them. The germline V gene encodes CDR1 LGHNA and CDR2 YSLEER.

The chain employs TRBV7-2 and TRBJ1-5; 7 nucleotides line up with TRBD1. This CDR3 is built from 14 residues. Trimming removed 5 bases from V and 5 bases from J; junction bases left unmatched: 6. CDR1 and CDR2 (germline): SGHTA, FQGNSA. The CDR3 here is CASSLDRVDQPQHF. The CDR3 nucleotides read TGTGCCAGCAGCCTAGACAGGGTGGATCAGCCCCAGCATTTT.

The J gene is TRBJ1-1, the V gene TRBV19; 10 nucleotides align to TRBD1. Germline CDR1 reads LNHDA; CDR2 reads SQIVND (reference sequence). J was trimmed by 0 bases and V by 3 bases; bases with no gene match: 7. CDR3 length: 17 amino acids. The CDR3 here is CASSMGQGIIMNTEAFF. The CDR3 region has the DNA TGTGCCAGTAGTATGGGACAGGGGATTATTATGAACACTGAAGCTTTCTTT.

This chain links TRBV10-1 with TRBJ2-2; the D is unclear. In germline, CDR1 is WNHNN, CDR2 SYGVQD (reference sequence). Trimming cost V 1 base and J 6 bases, with 9 bases left between them. The CDR3 has 14 residues. The CDR3 DNA follows: TGCGCCAGCAGTGAGTACCGCGCGGCCGGGGAGCTGTTTTTT. Protein: CASSEYRAAGELFF.

The chain carries TRBV7-2 and TRBJ2-1; TRBD2 aligns across 12 bases. CDR3 size: 15 residues. Germline CDR1 reads SGHTA; CDR2 reads FQGNSA. The V gene end was trimmed by 3 bases and the J gene end by 9 bases; junction bases not matched to a gene: 6. The CDR3 here is CASSFSSGGAIEQFF. The CDR3 bases are TGTGCCAGCAGCTTTTCTAGCGGGGGGGCCATTGAGCAGTTCTTC.

This chain's CDR3 is CASSLGQQYNEQFF. DNA of the CDR3: TGCGCCAGCAGCTTGGGACAGCAGTACAATGAGCAGTTCTTC. The J gene is TRBJ2-1, the V gene TRBV5-1; tentatively, D is TRBD1 (5 bases). This CDR3 is built from 14 residues. Trimming took 0 bases from V and 4 from J, leaving 8 bases between them. Germline V gene sequence: CDR1 SGHRS, CDR2 YFSETQ. Complete variable domain (other parts from reference TRBV5-1 and TRBJ2-1): KAGVTQTPRYLIKTRGQQVTLSCSPISGHRSVSWYQQTPGQGLQFLFEYFSETQRNKGNFPGRFSGRQFSNSRSEMNVSTLELGDSALYLCASSLGQQYNEQFFGPGTRLTVL.

This chain connects TRBV30 to TRBJ2-3, with 8 positions matching TRBD1. CDR1 is GTSNPN, CDR2 SVGIG, per germline (reference sequence). The CDR3 is 11 amino acids. V was pared by 2 bases and J by 10 bases, with 2 bases of the junction left unmatched. CDR3 protein: CAWSPDRAQYF. The CDR3 DNA sequence: TGTGCCTGGAGTCCGGACAGGGCGCAGTATTTT.

The genes are TRBV5-1 and TRBJ1-4, with a tentative D call TRBD1 (6 bases). CDR3 length: 14 amino acids. Trimming pared 4 bases from V and 7 bases from J, leaving 14 bases between. Germline V gene lookup returns CDR1 SGHRS and CDR2 YFSETQ. CDR3 loop: CASSLGQRGEKLFF. As DNA, the CDR3 is TGCGCCAGCAGCCTAGGACAGCGGGGTGAAAAACTGTTTTTT.

V is TRBV27 and J is TRBJ1-2; D remains ambiguous. The CDR3 length is 13 residues. Trimming shortened V by 5 bases and J by 4 bases, and 11 bases separated the two germline ends. Looked up from germline, CDR1 is MNHEY and CDR2 is SMNVEV (reference sequence). CDR3 coding DNA: TGTGCCAGCAGTCCCCTGGGAGCCTATGGCTACACCTTC. Amino acids: CASSPLGAYGYTF.

V is TRBV5-1 and J is TRBJ2-1; a weak D match, TRBD1 (5 bases). This CDR3 spans 16 amino acids. Trimming took off 2 bases at V and 8 bases at J, with 20 bases between the two ends. Looked up from germline, CDR1 is SGHRS and CDR2 is YFSETQ. For the CDR3, the DNA is TGCGCCAGCAGCTTTGGGCCCCGACAGTCCAGGGATGAGCAGTTCTTC. The encoded protein is CASSFGPRQSRDEQFF.

The DNA for the CDR3 is TGTGCCAGCAGCCCCAGGACTAGCGTAGTCAATGAGCAGTTCTTC. Translating gives CASSPRTSVVNEQFF. The chain has TRBV11-2 and TRBJ2-1; the match to TRBD2 covers 9 bases. The trim removed 5 bases at V and 6 bases at J, leaving 8 bases unmatched. The CDR3 length is 15 residues. Germline V gene data show CDR1 as SGHAT and CDR2 as FQNNGV.

J is TRBJ2-2 and V is TRBV9; 8 bases fit TRBD1. This CDR3 spans 16 amino acids. CDR1 is SGDLS and CDR2 is YYNGEE in the germline V gene. Unmatched junction bases numbered 5, after V lost 1 base and J lost 3 bases. The chain's CDR3 is CASSVRTGSDTGELFF. CDR3 sequence (DNA): TGTGCCAGCAGCGTAAGGACAGGGTCGGACACCGGGGAGCTGTTTTTT.

The chain is built from TRBV28 and TRBJ1-4, with 8 nucleotides matching TRBD1. V was pared by 2 bases and J by 6 bases, with 11 bases of the junction left unmatched. The CDR3 is made up of 17 amino acids. Germline V gives CDR1 MDHEN, CDR2 SYDVKM. The CDR3 loop reads CASSLMFRTGPDEKLFF. As DNA, the CDR3 is TGTGCCAGCAGTTTAATGTTTCGGACAGGGCCGGATGAAAAACTGTTTTTT.